These 2 T cell receptor beta chains share one sample of origin, sequenced in a study of T-cell reconstitution after alpha-beta-depleted transplantation in children (dated by TCRdb to the mid-2010s). To prepare the library, PCR was applied. TCRdb records Illumina HiSeq 2500 as the sequencer. To normalize quantification of the TCRbeta repertoire, the TCR libraries were built with molecular barcoding that relied on unique molecular identifiers. The public reads were run again by TCRdb, first through fastp at Q25 and then through MiXCR, and only productive beta chains were kept. All rows with the same CDR3 protein become a single entry with the most common DNA and genes. For this sample the table gives about 270,000 distinct CDR3 sequences, of which around 9.6% were detected only once. Of the sample, about 9.5% is held by the ten largest clones. Sequencing was performed on PBMCs from the stem cell graft donor, taken from the stem cell graft. These receptors originate from a human donor who donated a stem cell graft to a child with SCID.

This clonotype was observed many times. This rearrangement joins TRBV9 to TRBJ2-7, with D possibly matching TRBD2 (6 bases). Germline CDR1 reads SGDLS; CDR2 reads YYNGEE. V lost 1 base, J lost 7 bases, and 18 bases lay in between. The CDR3 totals 15 residues. CDR3 in amino acids: CASSVLDSIGGEQYF. The CDR3 DNA sequence: TGTGCCAGCAGCGTATTAGATTCAATCGGAGGGGAGCAGTACTTC.

This clonotype was seen ten or more times. The chain combines TRBV3-1 with TRBJ2-3; TRBD2 might be the D (6 bases). Per germline, CDR1 LGHDT and CDR2 YNNKEL (reference sequence). This CDR3 is 15 amino acids long. V lost 1 base and J 3 bases, leaving 11 bases between the germline ends. Here the CDR3 reads CASSQGGLPTDTQYF. The CDR3 DNA reads as TGTGCCAGCAGCCAAGGTGGACTACCGACAGATACGCAGTATTTT.